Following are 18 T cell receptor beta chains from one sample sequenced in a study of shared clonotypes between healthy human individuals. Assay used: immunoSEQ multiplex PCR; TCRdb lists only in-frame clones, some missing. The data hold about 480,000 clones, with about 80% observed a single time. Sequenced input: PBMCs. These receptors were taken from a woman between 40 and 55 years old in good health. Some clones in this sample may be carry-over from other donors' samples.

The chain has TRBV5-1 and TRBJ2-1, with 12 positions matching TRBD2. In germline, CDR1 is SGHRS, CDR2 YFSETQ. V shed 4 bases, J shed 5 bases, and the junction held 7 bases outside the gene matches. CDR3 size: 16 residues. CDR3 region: CASSILAGGGNNEQFF. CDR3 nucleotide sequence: TGCGCCAGCAGCATACTAGCGGGAGGAGGTAACAATGAGCAGTTCTTC.

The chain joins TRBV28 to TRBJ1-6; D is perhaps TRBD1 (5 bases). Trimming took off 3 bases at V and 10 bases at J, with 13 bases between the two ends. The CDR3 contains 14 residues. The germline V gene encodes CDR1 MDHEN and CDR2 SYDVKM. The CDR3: CASSLLGRASPLHF. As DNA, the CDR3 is TGTGCCAGCAGTTTGCTGGGCAGGGCCTCACCCCTCCACTTT.

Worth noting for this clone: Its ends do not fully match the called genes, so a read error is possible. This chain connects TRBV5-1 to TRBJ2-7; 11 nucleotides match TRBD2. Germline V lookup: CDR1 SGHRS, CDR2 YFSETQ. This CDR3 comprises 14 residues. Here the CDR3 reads CASSLASGRYERYF. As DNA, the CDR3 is TGCGCCAGCAGCTTGGCTAGCGGGAGGTACGAGCGGTACTTC.

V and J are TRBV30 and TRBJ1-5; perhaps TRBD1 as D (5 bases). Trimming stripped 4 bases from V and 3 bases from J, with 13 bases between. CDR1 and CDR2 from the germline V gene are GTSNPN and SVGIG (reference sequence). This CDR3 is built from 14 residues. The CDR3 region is CAWTRGQVNQPQHF. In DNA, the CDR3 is TGTGCCTGGACCCGCGGACAAGTCAATCAGCCCCAGCATTTT.

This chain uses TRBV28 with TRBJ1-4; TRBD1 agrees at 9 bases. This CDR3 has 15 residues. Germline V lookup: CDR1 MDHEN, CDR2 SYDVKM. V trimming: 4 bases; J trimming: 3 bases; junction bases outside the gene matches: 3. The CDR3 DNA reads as TGTGCCAGCAGTTCCGGACAGGGGCCTAATGAAAAACTGTTTTTT. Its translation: CASSSGQGPNEKLFF.

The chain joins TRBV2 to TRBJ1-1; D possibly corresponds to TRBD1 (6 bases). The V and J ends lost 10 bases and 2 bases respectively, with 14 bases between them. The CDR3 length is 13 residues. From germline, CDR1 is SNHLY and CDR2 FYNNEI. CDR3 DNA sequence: TGTGCCACCAAGGAGGGACATAACACTGAAGCTTTCTTT. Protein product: CATKEGHNTEAFF.

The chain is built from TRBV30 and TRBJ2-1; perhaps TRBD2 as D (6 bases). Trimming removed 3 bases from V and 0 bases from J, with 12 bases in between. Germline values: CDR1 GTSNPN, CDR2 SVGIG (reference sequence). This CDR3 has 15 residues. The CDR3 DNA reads TGTGCCTGGAGGATTAGCGGCCCCTCCTACAATGAGCAGTTCTTC. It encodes CAWRISGPSYNEQFF.

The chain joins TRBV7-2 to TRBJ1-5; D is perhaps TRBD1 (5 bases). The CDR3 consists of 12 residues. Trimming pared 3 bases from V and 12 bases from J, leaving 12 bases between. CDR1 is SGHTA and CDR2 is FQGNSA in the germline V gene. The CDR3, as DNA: TGTGCCAGCAGCTTCGGGGCTCCAAACCAGCATTTT. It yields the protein CASSFGAPNQHF. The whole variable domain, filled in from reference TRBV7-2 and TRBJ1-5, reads GAGVSQSPSNKVTEKGKDVELRCDPISGHTALYWYRQSLGQGLEFLIYFQGNSAPDKSGLPSDRFSAERTGGSVSTLTIQRTQQEDSAVYLCASSFGAPNQHFGDGTRLSIL.

The CDR3 loop is CASSLARGTDTQYF. CDR3 nucleotides: TGTGCCAGCAGCTTAGCAAGGGGGACGGATACGCAGTATTTT. The rearrangement links TRBV7-9 to TRBJ2-3, with a weak D call TRBD1 (6 bases). The V end was cut by 0 bases, the J end by 6 bases, with 10 bases between. The CDR3 runs to 14 residues. Germline V gene data show CDR1 as SEHNR and CDR2 as FQNEAQ (reference sequence).

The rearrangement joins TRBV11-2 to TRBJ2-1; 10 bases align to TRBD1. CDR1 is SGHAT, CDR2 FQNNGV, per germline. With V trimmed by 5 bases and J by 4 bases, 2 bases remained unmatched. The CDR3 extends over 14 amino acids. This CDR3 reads CASSPGQGYNEQFF. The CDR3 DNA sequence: TGTGCCAGCAGCCCGGGACAGGGGTACAATGAGCAGTTCTTC. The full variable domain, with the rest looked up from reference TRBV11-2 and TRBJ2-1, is EAGVAQSPRYKIIEKRQSVAFWCNPISGHATLYWYQQILGQGPKLLIQFQNNGVVDDSQLPKDRFSAERLKGVDSTLKIQPAKLEDSAVYLCASSPGQGYNEQFFGPGTRLTVL.

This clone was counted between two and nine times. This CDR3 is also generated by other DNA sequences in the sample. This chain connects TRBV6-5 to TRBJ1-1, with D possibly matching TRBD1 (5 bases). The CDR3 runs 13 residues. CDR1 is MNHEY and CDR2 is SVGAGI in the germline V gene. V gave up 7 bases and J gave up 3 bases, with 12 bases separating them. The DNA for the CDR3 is TGTGCCAGCAATAGACAGCAGGACACTGAAGCTTTCTTT. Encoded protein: CASNRQQDTEAFF.

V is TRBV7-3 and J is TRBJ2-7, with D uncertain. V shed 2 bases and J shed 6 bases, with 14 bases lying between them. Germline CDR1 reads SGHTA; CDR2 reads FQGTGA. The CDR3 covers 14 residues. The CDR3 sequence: CASSLSPMTPEQYF. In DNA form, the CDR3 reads TGTGCCAGCAGCTTATCCCCTATGACTCCCGAGCAGTACTTC.

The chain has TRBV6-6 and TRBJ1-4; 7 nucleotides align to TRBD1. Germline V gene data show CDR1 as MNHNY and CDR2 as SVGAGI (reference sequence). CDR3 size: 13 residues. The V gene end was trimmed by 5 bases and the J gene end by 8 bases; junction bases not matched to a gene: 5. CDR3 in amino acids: CASSKRGREKLFF. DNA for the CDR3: TGTGCCAGCAGTAAAAGGGGGCGGGAAAAACTGTTTTTT.

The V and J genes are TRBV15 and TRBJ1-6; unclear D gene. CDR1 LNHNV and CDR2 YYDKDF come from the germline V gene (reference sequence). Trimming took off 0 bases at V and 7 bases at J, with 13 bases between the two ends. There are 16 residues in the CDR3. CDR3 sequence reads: CATSRDDGVNNSPLHF. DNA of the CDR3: TGTGCCACCAGCAGAGATGATGGGGTCAACAATTCACCCCTCCACTTT.

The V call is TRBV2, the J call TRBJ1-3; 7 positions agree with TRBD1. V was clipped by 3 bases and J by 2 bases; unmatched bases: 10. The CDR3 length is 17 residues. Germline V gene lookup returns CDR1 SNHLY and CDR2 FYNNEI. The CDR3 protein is CASSDARGEWTGNTIYF. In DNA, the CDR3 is TGTGCCAGCAGTGACGCCAGGGGGGAGTGGACTGGAAACACCATATATTTT.

CDR3 protein: CASSLNFGTEAFF. The CDR3 DNA sequence: TGTGCCAGCAGCTTGAATTTTGGAACTGAAGCTTTCTTT. The chain uses TRBV7-3 and TRBJ1-1; D not resolved. This CDR3 has 13 amino acids. V lost 3 bases to trimming and J lost 5 bases, with 10 bases between them. Germline V gives CDR1 SGHTA, CDR2 FQGTGA.

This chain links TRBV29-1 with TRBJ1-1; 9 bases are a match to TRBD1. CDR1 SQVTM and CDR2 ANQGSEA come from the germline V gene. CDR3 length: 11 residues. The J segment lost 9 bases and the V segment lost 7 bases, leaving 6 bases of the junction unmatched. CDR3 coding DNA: TGCAGCGCCGAGGGACAGGGACAAGCTTTCTTT. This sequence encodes CSAEGQGQAFF.

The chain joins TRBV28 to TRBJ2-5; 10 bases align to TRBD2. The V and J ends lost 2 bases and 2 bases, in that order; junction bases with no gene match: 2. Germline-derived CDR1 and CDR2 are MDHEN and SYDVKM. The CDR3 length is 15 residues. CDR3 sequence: CASSLGLAEQETQYF. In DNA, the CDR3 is TGTGCCAGCAGTTTAGGACTAGCGGAGCAAGAGACCCAGTACTTC.